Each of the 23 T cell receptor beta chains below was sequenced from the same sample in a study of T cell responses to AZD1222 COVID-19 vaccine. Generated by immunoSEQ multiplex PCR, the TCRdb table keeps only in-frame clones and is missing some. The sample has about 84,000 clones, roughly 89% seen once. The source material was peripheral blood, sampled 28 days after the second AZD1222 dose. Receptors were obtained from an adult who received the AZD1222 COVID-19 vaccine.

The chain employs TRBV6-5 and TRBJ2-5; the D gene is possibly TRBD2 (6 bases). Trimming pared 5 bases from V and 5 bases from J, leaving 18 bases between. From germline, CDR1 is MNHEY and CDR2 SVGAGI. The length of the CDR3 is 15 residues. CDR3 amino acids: CASSRNIGGRETQYF. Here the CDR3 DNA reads TGTGCCAGCAGTAGAAACATCGGGGGACGGGAGACCCAGTACTTC.

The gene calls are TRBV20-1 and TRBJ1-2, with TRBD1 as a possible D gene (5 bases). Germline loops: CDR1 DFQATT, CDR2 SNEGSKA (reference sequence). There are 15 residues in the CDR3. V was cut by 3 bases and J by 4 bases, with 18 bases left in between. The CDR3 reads CSASLLGWGFYGYTF. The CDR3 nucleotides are TGCAGTGCTAGTCTCCTGGGTTGGGGCTTCTATGGCTACACCTTC.

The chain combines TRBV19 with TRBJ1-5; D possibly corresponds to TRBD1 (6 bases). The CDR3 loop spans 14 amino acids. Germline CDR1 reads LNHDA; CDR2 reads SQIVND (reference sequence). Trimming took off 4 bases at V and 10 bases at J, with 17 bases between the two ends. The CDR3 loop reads CASSTMTGLEPQHF. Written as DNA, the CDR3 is TGTGCCAGTAGTACCATGACAGGTTTGGAACCCCAGCATTTT.

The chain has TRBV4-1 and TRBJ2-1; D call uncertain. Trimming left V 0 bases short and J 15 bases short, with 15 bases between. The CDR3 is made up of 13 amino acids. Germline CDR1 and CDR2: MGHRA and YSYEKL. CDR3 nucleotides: TGCGCCAGCAGCCAAGATACAGCTACAGTAGCGTTCTTC. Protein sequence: CASSQDTATVAFF.

For the CDR3, the DNA is TGTGCCAGCAGTTACTCCCCAGAGAACACCGGGGAGCTGTTTTTT. Protein product: CASSYSPENTGELFF. V usage is TRBV6-5 and J usage is TRBJ2-2; D not resolved. V was pared by 0 bases and J by 1 base, with 6 bases between. Germline lookup yields CDR1 MNHEY and CDR2 SVGAGI. This CDR3 is 15 amino acids long.

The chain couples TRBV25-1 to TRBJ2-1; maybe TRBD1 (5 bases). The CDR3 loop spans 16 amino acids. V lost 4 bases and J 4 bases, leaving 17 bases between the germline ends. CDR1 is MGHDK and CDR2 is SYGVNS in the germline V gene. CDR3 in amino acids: CASSGGHLTLYNEQFF. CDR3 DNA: TGTGCCAGCAGTGGAGGACACCTTACCTTATACAATGAGCAGTTCTTC.

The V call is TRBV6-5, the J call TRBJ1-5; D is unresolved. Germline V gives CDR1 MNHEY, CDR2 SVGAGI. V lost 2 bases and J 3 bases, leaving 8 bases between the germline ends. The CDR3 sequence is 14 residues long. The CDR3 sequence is CASSYTRNNQPQHF. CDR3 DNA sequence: TGTGCCAGCAGTTACACCAGAAACAATCAGCCCCAGCATTTT.

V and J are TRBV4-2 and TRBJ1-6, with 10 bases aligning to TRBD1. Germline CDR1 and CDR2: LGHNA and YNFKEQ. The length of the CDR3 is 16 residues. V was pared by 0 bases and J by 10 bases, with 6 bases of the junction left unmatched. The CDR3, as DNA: TGTGCCAGCAGCCAAGAGGGGACAGGGGTACTCTCACCCCTCCACTTT. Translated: CASSQEGTGVLSPLHF.

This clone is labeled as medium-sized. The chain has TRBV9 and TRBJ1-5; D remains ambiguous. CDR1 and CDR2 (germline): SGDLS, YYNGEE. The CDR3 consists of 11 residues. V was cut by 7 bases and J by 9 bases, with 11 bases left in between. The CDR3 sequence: CASGSLWPQHF. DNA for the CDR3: TGTGCCAGCGGGAGCTTGTGGCCCCAGCATTTT.

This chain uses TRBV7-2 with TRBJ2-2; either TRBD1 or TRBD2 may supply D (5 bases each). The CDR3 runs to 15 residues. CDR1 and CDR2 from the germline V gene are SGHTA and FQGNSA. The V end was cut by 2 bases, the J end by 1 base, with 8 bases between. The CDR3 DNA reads TGTGCCAGCAGCTTATCAGGGAGGAACACCGGGGAGCTGTTTTTT. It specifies CASSLSGRNTGELFF.

CDR3 residues: CASSQDRVASDTQYF. The CDR3 DNA reads TGTGCCAGCAGCCAAGATAGAGTAGCCTCAGATACGCAGTATTTT. The chain is built from TRBV4-2 and TRBJ2-3; D is undetermined. V was trimmed by 0 bases and J by 4 bases, leaving 11 bases between them. Per the germline V gene, CDR1 is LGHNA and CDR2 is YNFKEQ. This CDR3 comprises 15 residues.

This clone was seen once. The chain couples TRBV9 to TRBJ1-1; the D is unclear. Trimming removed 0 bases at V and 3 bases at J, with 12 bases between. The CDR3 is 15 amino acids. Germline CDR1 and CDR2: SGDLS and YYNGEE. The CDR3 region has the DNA TGTGCCAGCAGCGTAGAGCCAGACTGGGACACTGAAGCTTTCTTT. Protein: CASSVEPDWDTEAFF.

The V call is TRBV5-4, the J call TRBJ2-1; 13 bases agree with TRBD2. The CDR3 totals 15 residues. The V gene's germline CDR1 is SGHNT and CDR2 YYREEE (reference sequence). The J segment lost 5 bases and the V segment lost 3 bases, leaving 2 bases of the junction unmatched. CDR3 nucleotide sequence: TGTGCCAGCAGCTACGGACTAGCGGGGGACAATGAGCAGTTCTTC. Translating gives CASSYGLAGDNEQFF. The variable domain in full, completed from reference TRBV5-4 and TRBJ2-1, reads ETGVTQSPTHLIKTRGQQVTLRCSSQSGHNTVSWYQQALGQGPQFIFQYYREEENGRGNFPPRFSGLQFPNYSSELNVNALELDDSALYLCASSYGLAGDNEQFFGPGTRLTVL.

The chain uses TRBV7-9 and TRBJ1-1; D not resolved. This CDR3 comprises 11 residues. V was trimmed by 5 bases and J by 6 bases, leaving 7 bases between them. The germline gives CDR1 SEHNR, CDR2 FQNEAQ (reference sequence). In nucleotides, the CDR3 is TGTGCCAGCAGCATCGGAGCTGAAGCTTTCTTT. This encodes CASSIGAEAFF.

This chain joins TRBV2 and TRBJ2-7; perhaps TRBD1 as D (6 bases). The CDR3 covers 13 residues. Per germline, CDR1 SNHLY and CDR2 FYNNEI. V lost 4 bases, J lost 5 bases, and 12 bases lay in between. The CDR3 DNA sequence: TGTGCCAGCAGTGTAGGCCAGGGGAACGAGCAGTACTTC. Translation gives CASSVGQGNEQYF. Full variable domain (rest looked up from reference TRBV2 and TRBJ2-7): EPEVTQTPSHQVTQMGQEVILRCVPISNHLYFYWYRQILGQKVEFLVSFYNNEISEKSEIFDDQFSVERPDGSNFTLKIRSTKLEDSAMYFCASSVGQGNEQYFGPGTRLTVT.

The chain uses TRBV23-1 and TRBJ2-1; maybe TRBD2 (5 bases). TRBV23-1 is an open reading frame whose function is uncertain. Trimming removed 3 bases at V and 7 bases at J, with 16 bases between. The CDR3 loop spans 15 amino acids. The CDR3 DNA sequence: TGCGCCAGCAGTCATCCCCGGGCTAGCAGTAATGAGCAGTTCTTC. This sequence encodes CASSHPRASSNEQFF.

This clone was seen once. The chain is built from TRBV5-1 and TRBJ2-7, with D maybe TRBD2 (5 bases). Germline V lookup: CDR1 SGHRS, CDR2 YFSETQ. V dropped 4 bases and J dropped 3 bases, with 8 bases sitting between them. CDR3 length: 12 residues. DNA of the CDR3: TGCGCCAGCAGCGGGGAGAGCTACGAGCAGTACTTC. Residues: CASSGESYEQYF.

The CDR3 reads CATSDYGDGELFF. DNA for the CDR3: TGTGCCACCAGTGATTATGGAGACGGGGAGCTGTTTTTT. The chain has TRBV24-1 and TRBJ2-2; no firm D call. In germline, CDR1 is KGHDR, CDR2 SFDVKD. Trimming shortened V by 2 bases and J by 7 bases, and 7 bases separated the two germline ends. The length of the CDR3 is 13 residues.

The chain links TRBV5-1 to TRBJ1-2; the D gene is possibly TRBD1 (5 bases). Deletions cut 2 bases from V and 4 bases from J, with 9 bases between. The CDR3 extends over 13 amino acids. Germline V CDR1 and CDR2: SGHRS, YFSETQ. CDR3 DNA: TGCGCCAGCAGCTTCGACAGCAGCTATGGCTACACCTTC. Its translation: CASSFDSSYGYTF.

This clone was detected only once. The CDR3 loop reads CASSIFGAILRGNTIYF. DNA of the CDR3: TGTGCCAGTAGTATTTTTGGGGCAATCCTACGAGGAAACACCATATATTTT. The rearrangement links TRBV19 to TRBJ1-3, with D maybe TRBD1 (5 bases). Trimming shortened V by 3 bases and J by 4 bases, and 19 bases separated the two germline ends. The CDR3 is made up of 17 amino acids. Germline V CDR1 and CDR2: LNHDA, SQIVND (reference sequence).

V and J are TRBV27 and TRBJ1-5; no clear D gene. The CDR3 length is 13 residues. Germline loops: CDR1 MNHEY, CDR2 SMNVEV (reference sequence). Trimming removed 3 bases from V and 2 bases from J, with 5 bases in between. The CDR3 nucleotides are TGTGCCAGCAGTTTTGTAGGCAATCAGCCCCAGCATTTT. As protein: CASSFVGNQPQHF.

The CDR3: CATRAGGWTEAFF. CDR3 DNA: TGTGCCACCAGGGCAGGGGGCTGGACTGAAGCTTTCTTT. The chain links TRBV24-1 to TRBJ1-1, with 8 bases lining up with TRBD1. CDR3 length: 13 amino acids. Germline V gene lookup returns CDR1 KGHDR and CDR2 SFDVKD. The V gene end was trimmed by 7 bases and the J gene end by 5 bases; junction bases not matched to a gene: 5.

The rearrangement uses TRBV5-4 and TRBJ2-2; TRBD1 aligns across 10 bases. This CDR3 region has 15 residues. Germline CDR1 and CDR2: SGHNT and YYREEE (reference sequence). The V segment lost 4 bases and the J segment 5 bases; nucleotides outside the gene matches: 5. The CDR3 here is CASSLGTGETGELFF. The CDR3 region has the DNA TGTGCCAGCAGCCTCGGGACAGGGGAAACCGGGGAGCTGTTTTTT.